This T cell receptor beta chain was observed in a study of cytomegalovirus exposure and HLA in healthy donors. Remarks on this clone: What it binds is unknown.

Study outcomes and limitations: The analysis excluded some indistinguishable V segments, including TRBV6-2 and TRBV6-3. A later analysis reported that several of the most significant clusters appeared to be linked to common viral pathogens, among them Epstein-Barr virus. Follow-up analysis later connected one missense variant in DCLRE1C with trimming of TCR beta V- and J-genes.

The PCR had 60 Vbeta and 13 Jbeta primers. The repertoire was sequenced with immunoSEQ multiplex PCR; TCRdb's copy has only in-frame clones and lacks some. The sample has under 250,000 clones, over 80% seen once; the top ten hold more than 8.5%. V was shortened by 1 base and J by 4 bases, with 8 bases between the two germline ends. The CDR3 has 15 residues. From germline, CDR1 is SGHTA and CDR2 FQGNSA. The gene calls are TRBV7-2 and TRBJ1-6; D uncertain. This sequence originates from a woman aged 50 to 60 in good health and CMV-seropositive. The sample comprised PBMCs. The CDR3, as DNA: TGTGCCAGCAGCTTAGGAGAAATTTATAATTCACCCCTCCACTTT. Translating it yields CASSLGEIYNSPLHF.